One sample yielded the 28 T cell receptor beta chains listed below, sequenced in a study of cytomegalovirus exposure and HLA in healthy donors. PCR amplification relied on 60 Vbeta primers (plus 13 Jbeta primers). Sequenced by immunoSEQ multiplex PCR; TCRdb stores in-frame clones only, minus some. The sample has about 140,000 clones; 70% to 80% are singletons. The sequencing sample was made of PBMCs. All receptors derive from a female donor in good health and CMV-seronegative.

V and J are TRBV9 and TRBJ2-1, with TRBD2 matching over 12 bases. The CDR3 is made up of 15 amino acids. Germline CDR1 reads SGDLS; CDR2 reads YYNGEE. After removal of 1 base from V and 5 bases from J, the junction contained 1 base not matched to a gene. The CDR3 region has the DNA TGTGCCAGCAGCGTAAGACTAGCGGGAGACAATGAGCAGTTCTTC. Translating gives CASSVRLAGDNEQFF.

The V and J genes are TRBV7-4 and TRBJ1-6; TRBD1 aligns across 7 bases. V lost 0 bases and J lost 12; bases outside the gene matches: 17. CDR1 is SGHVT, CDR2 SQSDAQ, per germline. The CDR3 is 18 residues long. This CDR3 reads CASSLAPGGGPLGGPLHF. Here the CDR3 DNA reads TGTGCCAGCAGCTTAGCGCCGGGAGGGGGCCCCTTAGGAGGACCCCTCCACTTT.

The chain combines TRBV7-9 with TRBJ1-2; possible D gene TRBD1, 6 bases. Trimming removed 1 base from V and 1 base from J, with 13 bases in between. The CDR3 has 16 residues. In germline, CDR1 is SEHNR, CDR2 FQNEAQ (reference sequence). CDR3 DNA: TGTGCCAGCAGCTTAGATGGGGGCACCCTTAACTATGGCTACACCTTC. Translated: CASSLDGGTLNYGYTF.

DNA of the CDR3: TGTGCCAGCAGTTCATCGCGGCGGTCCTACAATGAGCAGTTCTTC. It codes for CASSSSRRSYNEQFF. The V call is TRBV28, the J call TRBJ2-1, with no clear D. Per the germline V gene, CDR1 is MDHEN and CDR2 is SYDVKM. This CDR3 is 15 amino acids long. The V and J ends lost 4 bases and 1 base respectively, with 11 bases between them.

The chain links TRBV7-2 to TRBJ1-3; D is unresolved. The V gene lost 2 bases and the J gene lost 4 bases, with 3 bases spanning the gap. CDR1 and CDR2 from the germline V gene are SGHTA and FQGNSA. The CDR3 runs 12 residues. CDR3 nucleotide sequence: TGTGCCAGCAGCTTACCGGGAAACACCATATATTTT. Translation: CASSLPGNTIYF.

V is TRBV5-1 and J is TRBJ2-7; TRBD1 might be the D (5 bases). Germline assignment: CDR1 SGHRS and CDR2 YFSETQ. The CDR3 is 14 residues long. Trimming took 4 bases from V and 5 from J, leaving 16 bases between them. The DNA for the CDR3 is TGCGCCAGCAGCAGAGGACAAGGCCCCGACGAGCAGTACTTC. It yields the protein CASSRGQGPDEQYF.

V gene TRBV2 combines with J gene TRBJ1-5, with D unresolved. The length of the CDR3 is 13 residues. Germline V lookup: CDR1 SNHLY, CDR2 FYNNEI. Trimming left V 10 bases short and J 2 bases short, with 12 bases between. The CDR3, as DNA: TGTGCCACCCAACGTGAGGGCAATCAGCCCCAGCATTTT. Its translation: CATQREGNQPQHF.

The chain combines TRBV10-1 with TRBJ1-1, with a possible D match to TRBD1 (6 bases). Trimming took off 0 bases at V and 0 bases at J, with 11 bases between the two ends. CDR1 and CDR2 from the germline V gene are WNHNN and SYGVQD (reference sequence). The CDR3 sequence is 16 residues long. DNA of the CDR3: TGCGCCAGCAGTGAGTCGGCAGGGGCTGTGAACACTGAAGCTTTCTTT. It codes for CASSESAGAVNTEAFF.

V and J are TRBV7-9 and TRBJ1-1, with D possibly being TRBD1 (6 bases). Germline V gives CDR1 SEHNR, CDR2 FQNEAQ (reference sequence). V was clipped by 5 bases and J by 1 base, with 17 bases between them. The CDR3 contains 16 residues. CDR3: CASSHPPGHPNTEAFF. CDR3 sequence (DNA): TGTGCCAGCAGCCACCCCCCGGGACATCCGAACACTGAAGCTTTCTTT.

Only a few counts were recorded for this clone. The rearrangement joins TRBV15 to TRBJ1-5; TRBD1 might be the D (6 bases). CDR3 length: 13 residues. Germline V gene lookup returns CDR1 LNHNV and CDR2 YYDKDF (reference sequence). The germline V and J ends were trimmed by 4 bases and 3 bases, with 7 bases remaining between them. CDR3 coding DNA: TGTGCCACCAGCAAGGGGGTCAATCAGCCCCAGCATTTT. As protein: CATSKGVNQPQHF.

The genes are TRBV6-1 and TRBJ2-7; D is uncertain. V lost 6 bases to trimming and J lost 5 bases, with 8 bases between them. CDR3 length equals 11 residues. Germline V gene sequence: CDR1 MNHNS, CDR2 SASEGT. In DNA form, the CDR3 reads TGTGCCAGCAGGAGGATGCACGAGCAGTACTTC. Translated: CASRRMHEQYF.

This clone was recorded a few times. The CDR3 sequence is CASTIAYPVNSPLHF. The CDR3 region has the DNA TGTGCCAGCACCATAGCCTACCCGGTTAATTCACCCCTCCACTTT. This rearrangement joins TRBV6-5 to TRBJ1-6; D gene uncertain. In germline, CDR1 is MNHEY, CDR2 SVGAGI. The CDR3 extends over 15 amino acids. V was trimmed by 7 bases and J by 6 bases, leaving 16 bases between them.

The chain employs TRBV2 and TRBJ2-7; possible D gene TRBD2, 7 bases. The CDR3 totals 14 residues. With 8 bases removed from V and 0 bases from J, the gap between germline ends came to 14 bases. Germline V gene data show CDR1 as SNHLY and CDR2 as FYNNEI. The CDR3 bases are TGTGCCAGCGTGGGGGGGGCCTCCTCCTACGAGCAGTACTTC. Protein sequence: CASVGGASSYEQYF.

The V and J genes are TRBV7-3 and TRBJ2-1; D ambiguous. CDR3 length: 15 residues. Germline V gives CDR1 SGHTA, CDR2 FQGTGA. Trimming left V 5 bases short and J 0 bases short, with 11 bases between. The CDR3 DNA reads as TGTGCCAGCAGCCCCAACATAAACTCCTACAATGAGCAGTTCTTC. Its protein is CASSPNINSYNEQFF.

This chain links TRBV28 with TRBJ2-3; maybe TRBD2 (6 bases). CDR1 MDHEN and CDR2 SYDVKM come from the germline V gene. Trimming left V 2 bases short and J 6 bases short, with 18 bases between. CDR3 length: 16 residues. CDR3: CASSLVRRESGDTQYF. DNA of the CDR3: TGTGCCAGCAGTTTAGTCAGGAGGGAAAGTGGCGATACGCAGTATTTT.

V and J are TRBV28 and TRBJ1-6; D remains ambiguous. V was clipped by 2 bases and J by 0 bases, with 5 bases between them. Germline CDR1 and CDR2: MDHEN and SYDVKM. The CDR3 is 15 residues long. The CDR3 region has the DNA TGTGCCAGCAGTTTACCGTTCTCCTATAATTCACCCCTCCACTTT. Amino acid sequence: CASSLPFSYNSPLHF.

The rearrangement uses TRBV30 and TRBJ2-7; TRBD1 matches at 8 bases. With V trimmed by 4 bases and J by 2 bases, 7 bases remained unmatched. CDR1 is GTSNPN and CDR2 is SVGIG in the germline V gene (reference sequence). There are 14 residues in the CDR3. CDR3 DNA sequence: TGTGCCTGGAAAGCAGGGGGCGGCCCCTACGAGCAGTACTTC. Protein product: CAWKAGGGPYEQYF. Using reference TRBV30 and TRBJ2-7 for the parts outside the CDR3, the full variable domain is SQTIHQWPATLVQPVGSPLSLECTVEGTSNPNLYWYRQAAGRGLQLLFYSVGIGQISSEVPQNLSASRPQDRQFILSSKKLLLSDSGFYLCAWKAGGGPYEQYFGPGTRLTVT.

This rearrangement joins TRBV2 to TRBJ2-6; possibly TRBD2 for D (5 bases). From germline, CDR1 is SNHLY and CDR2 FYNNEI. Trimming removed 5 bases from V and 2 bases from J, with 7 bases in between. This CDR3 comprises 14 residues. CDR3 sequence (DNA): TGTGCCAGCAGTCGGGGAGCTGGGGCCAACGTCCTGACTTTC. Its translation is CASSRGAGANVLTF.

This sequence joins TRBV15 and TRBJ2-7; TRBD1 matches 10 bases. Germline V gives CDR1 LNHNV, CDR2 YYDKDF (reference sequence). With 5 bases clipped from V and 5 bases from J, the junction kept 9 bases outside the gene matches. The CDR3 is made up of 15 amino acids. DNA for the CDR3: TGTGCCACCAGCTTGACGACAGGGGGCTGGCACGAGCAGTACTTC. It specifies CATSLTTGGWHEQYF.

On this clone: The junction and the germline gene differ at one end; a read error may be behind it. CDR3 in amino acids: CASSQALGQSYEQYF. In nucleotides, the CDR3 is TGTGCTAGCAGCCAGGCGCTGGGACAGAGCTACGAGCAGTACTTC. The V gene is TRBV7-7, the J gene TRBJ2-7; 7 positions match TRBD1. The CDR3 is 15 residues long. The germline V gene encodes CDR1 SSHAT and CDR2 FNYEAQ (reference sequence).

This sequence joins TRBV5-1 and TRBJ1-4; D perhaps matches TRBD1 (6 bases). The CDR3 loop spans 14 amino acids. Germline lookup yields CDR1 SGHRS and CDR2 YFSETQ. V shed 4 bases and J shed 3 bases, with 10 bases lying between them. The CDR3 coding sequence is TGCGCCAGCAGCACTGGACAGCCTAATGAAAAACTGTTTTTT. Amino acid sequence: CASSTGQPNEKLFF.

This chain joins TRBV27 and TRBJ2-7, with 8 bases matching TRBD2. J was trimmed by 0 bases and V by 0 bases; bases with no gene match: 7. The CDR3 has 17 amino acids. The germline CDR1 and CDR2 sequences are MNHEY and SMNVEV (reference sequence). The CDR3 spells CASSLSGLAGRSYEQYF. The CDR3 nucleotides read TGTGCCAGCAGTTTATCGGGCCTAGCGGGTCGCTCCTACGAGCAGTACTTC.

The V call is TRBV6-5, the J call TRBJ1-4; D might be TRBD1 (6 bases). Germline loops: CDR1 MNHEY, CDR2 SVGAGI. This CDR3 spans 14 amino acids. V was trimmed by 5 bases and J by 2 bases, leaving 9 bases between them. CDR3 nucleotide sequence: TGTGCCAGCAGTAGACAGGTTACTAATGAAAAACTGTTTTTT. Protein: CASSRQVTNEKLFF.

This chain connects TRBV7-8 to TRBJ1-5, with D perhaps TRBD1 (6 bases). The germline CDR1 and CDR2 sequences are SGHVS and FQNEAQ. The CDR3 length is 14 residues. V gave up 11 bases and J gave up 5 bases, with 19 bases separating them. This chain's CDR3 is CAGSTRAGDQPQHF. The DNA for the CDR3 is TGTGCCGGATCAACTCGGGCAGGGGATCAGCCCCAGCATTTT.

For the CDR3, the DNA is TGTGCCAGCAGCCCTGACAGCTCTGGAAACACCATATATTTT. Translating gives CASSPDSSGNTIYF. The rearrangement joins TRBV9 to TRBJ1-3; D might be TRBD1 (5 bases). The CDR3 consists of 14 residues. Germline CDR1 SGDLS, CDR2 YYNGEE. Trimming shortened V by 4 bases and J by 0 bases, and 8 bases separated the two germline ends.

The chain has TRBV28 and TRBJ2-7; TRBD2 matches 10 bases. The germline CDR1 and CDR2 sequences are MDHEN and SYDVKM. This CDR3 has 16 amino acids. The trim removed 6 bases at V and 3 bases at J, leaving 11 bases unmatched. The DNA for the CDR3 is TGTGCCAGCAGACTAGTAGCGGGAGGAACTCTCTACGAGCAGTACTTC. This codes for CASRLVAGGTLYEQYF. Full variable domain (missing parts from reference TRBV28 and TRBJ2-7): DVKVTQSSRYLVKRTGEKVFLECVQDMDHENMFWYRQDPGLGLRLIYFSYDVKMKEKGDIPEGYSVSREKKERFSLILESASTNQTSMYLCASRLVAGGTLYEQYFGPGTRLTVT.

The chain employs TRBV19 and TRBJ1-4; 9 bases line up with TRBD1. CDR3 size: 14 residues. Germline loops: CDR1 LNHDA, CDR2 SQIVND (reference sequence). V was pared by 7 bases and J by 4 bases, with 4 bases of the junction left unmatched. CDR3 sequence reads: CASIRDRDNEKLFF. The CDR3 bases are TGTGCCAGTATCCGGGACAGGGATAATGAAAAACTGTTTTTT.

The chain carries TRBV7-3 and TRBJ2-2; a weak D match, TRBD1 (6 bases). Trimming removed 5 bases from V and 6 bases from J, with 13 bases in between. The CDR3 loop spans 14 amino acids. From germline, CDR1 is SGHTA and CDR2 FQGTGA. This CDR3 is CASSTDRRAGELFF. Here the CDR3 DNA reads TGTGCCAGCAGCACCGACAGGCGCGCCGGGGAGCTGTTTTTT.